This is a list of T cell receptor beta chains from one sample in a study of T cells in Graves' hyperthyroidism and ophthalmopathy. TCRdb processed the multiplex PCR reads anew with MiXCR; each CDR3 protein has one entry. Of fewer than 350,000 distinct CDR3 sequences listed, around 20% are singletons. Sequencing was carried out using blood. These TCRs come from a woman aged 45 to 65 with Graves' hyperthyroidism. The CDR3 runs from the conserved cysteine through the conserved F or W. Fields, in order: J gene, V gene, D gene, clone size, CDR3 DNA, CDR3 protein. D genes are given only for firm matches. A clone size is listed for some rows: how often the clone was seen (once, few, many), or a class if it is expanded.

TRBJ1-2 TRBV30 NA many TGTGCCTGGAGTCTTCCCGGACAAGTCTATGGCTACACCTTC CAWSLPGQVYGYTF
TRBJ1-6 TRBV20-1 NA many TGCAGTGCTAGACCCCTCCGGACAGAGAATTCACCCCTCCACTTT CSARPLRTENSPLHF
TRBJ2-1 TRBV27 TRBD2 many TGTGCCAGCAGTTTGACTAGCGGGAGGGCTGCTGAGCAGTTCTTC CASSLTSGRAAEQFF
TRBJ1-4 TRBV11-2 NA NA TGTGCCAGCAGCTTAGGTGGCAGCCTAAATGAAAAACTGTTTTTT CASSLGGSLNEKLFF
TRBJ1-1 TRBV29-1 TRBD1 many TGCAGCGTCCCAAGGGCAGGGGGCGCCGGGACTGAAGCTTTCTTT CSVPRAGGAGTEAFF
TRBJ2-7 TRBV2 NA NA TGTGCCAGCAGCTCTACAGGAGCTCGGGAGGAGCAGTACTTC CASSSTGAREEQYF
TRBJ2-2 TRBV7-3 TRBD2 NA TGTGCCAGCAGCCCAAATGGTGGTAGCGGGAGACCGAACACCGGGGAGCTGTTTTTT CASSPNGGSGRPNTGELFF
TRBJ2-2 TRBV15 TRBD1 many TGTGCCACCAGCAGAGGACAGGGGGCCTCGTACACCGGGGAGCTGTTTTTT CATSRGQGASYTGELFF
TRBJ1-1 TRBV5-1 TRBD1 many TGCGCCAGCAGCTCACAGGGGCTATACACTGAAGCTTTCTTT CASSSQGLYTEAFF
TRBJ1-2 TRBV6-5 NA few TGTGCCAGCAGTTACAAGGCAGGGCGAGGCGGCTACACCTTC CASSYKAGRGGYTF
TRBJ2-1 TRBV19 NA NA TGTGCCAGTAGTACCCCTACACTCTCCTACAATGAGCAGTTCTTC CASSTPTLSYNEQFF
TRBJ2-1 TRBV6-2/TRBV6-3 NA few TGTGCCGGCACCCCGTATAACAACTACAATGAGCAGTTCTTC CAGTPYNNYNEQFF
TRBJ2-2 TRBV7-9 NA NA TGTGCCAGCAGCTTAAGAGGGAGAACCGGGGAGCTGTTTTTT CASSLRGRTGELFF
TRBJ1-1 TRBV6-1 NA many TGTGCCAGCTCCGGGACAAAAGCTTTCTTT CASSGTKAFF
TRBJ2-1 TRBV5-1 TRBD2 many TGCGCCAGCAGCTTGGCAGCGGGACGCAATGAGCAGTTCTTC CASSLAAGRNEQFF
TRBJ1-1 TRBV27 NA many TGTGCCAGCAGAAGGGGTTACACTGAAGCTTTCTTT CASRRGYTEAFF
TRBJ1-2 TRBV27 TRBD1 NA TGTGCCAGCAGACTGGACAGGGGCGGCTATGGCTACACCTTC CASRLDRGGYGYTF
TRBJ2-3 TRBV20-1 TRBD2 NA TGCAGTGCTAGATCTATAGCGGGGGGGCGTGACACAGATACGCAGTATTTT CSARSIAGGRDTDTQYF
TRBJ2-7 TRBV11-3 NA many TGTGCCAGCAGCTTATTCGACAGACCCTACGAGCAGTACTTC CASSLFDRPYEQYF
TRBJ2-7 TRBV7-2 TRBD2 many TGTGCCAGCAGCTTAGTTGGGAGGGGACTAGCATACGAGCAGTACTTC CASSLVGRGLAYEQYF
TRBJ2-7 TRBV7-2 TRBD2 many TGTGCCAGCAGCCCTAGCGGGGGAGCCTACTACGAGCAGTACTTC CASSPSGGAYYEQYF
TRBJ2-7 TRBV28 NA NA TGTGCCAGCAGGCGCGGCCACGAGCAGTACTTC CASRRGHEQYF